One T cell receptor beta chain is described in this entry. The target antigen is unknown. These data are taken from a study of shared clonotypes between healthy human individuals. Findings and caveats of the study: A few donors showed sharing of 4.5% to 5% of naive CD4 clonotypes. Lower generation probabilities were found for non-shared clonotypes than for those shared by all four donors. Memory subsets generally showed smaller estimated richness than naive subsets did.

The naive CD8 fraction comprised CD45RO-negative cells positively selected for CCR7 and excluded terminally differentiated effector memory CD45RA+ cells. Clones were read by immunoSEQ multiplex PCR, and TCRdb kept only the in-frame ones, dropping some. The top ten hold approximately 1.7% of the sample, which has a few million clones, about 94% seen once. This receptor was obtained from a man between 18 and 35 years old in good health. Some clones in this sample may be carry-over from other donors' samples. The specimen sequenced was naive CD8+ T cells from PBMCs.

CDR3 amino acids: CASSTLPEEQFF. The CDR3 nucleotides read TGTGCCAGCAGCACCCTGCCGGAGGAGCAGTTCTTC. This chain joins TRBV5-6 and TRBJ2-1; D not certain. CDR1 SGHDT and CDR2 YYEEEE come from the germline V gene. The CDR3 contains 12 residues. V was pared by 4 bases and J by 10 bases, with 12 bases between.